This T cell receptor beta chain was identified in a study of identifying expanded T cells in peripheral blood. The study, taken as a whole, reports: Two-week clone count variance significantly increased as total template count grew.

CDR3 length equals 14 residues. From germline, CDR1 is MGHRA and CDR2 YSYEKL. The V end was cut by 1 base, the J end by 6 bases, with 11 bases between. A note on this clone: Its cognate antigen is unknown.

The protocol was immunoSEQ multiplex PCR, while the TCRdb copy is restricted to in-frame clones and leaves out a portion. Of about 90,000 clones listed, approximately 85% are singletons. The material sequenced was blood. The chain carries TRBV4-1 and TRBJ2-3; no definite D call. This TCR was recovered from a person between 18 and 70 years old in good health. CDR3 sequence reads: CASSQGPRSDTQYF. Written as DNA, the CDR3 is TGCGCCAGCAGCCAAGGACCTAGATCGGATACGCAGTATTTT.